This T cell receptor (beta chain) stems from a study of blood T cell repertoires in COVID-19. Study background: COVID-19 samples collected from the United States, Italy and Spain covered acute and convalescent phases. From T cells, B-cell-depleted T cells, or PBMCs came the material, which was cDNA or gDNA.

Original processing notes: Reference gene primer amplification gave nucleated cell count estimates. Method: immunoSEQ multiplex PCR; TCRdb's copy keeps in-frame clones and lacks some. V and J calls and clone size are those listed in that table; D and trimming were worked out from the DNA. The sample holds 90,000 or so clones, approximately 84% seen once. Per the germline V gene, CDR1 is LNHDA and CDR2 is SQIVND (reference sequence). The CDR3 has 15 residues. Trimming cost V 3 bases and J 1 base, with 9 bases left between them. This clone was counted once. The sample consisted of peripheral blood. This rearrangement joins TRBV19 to TRBJ2-2; D unclear. The sequence derives from a man at least 80 years old with active or convalescent COVID-19. CDR3 loop: CASSMVRLNTGELFF. CDR3 bases: TGTGCCAGTAGTATGGTCAGATTGAACACCGGGGAGCTGTTTTTT.